This TCR beta chain was captured in a study of cytomegalovirus exposure and HLA in healthy donors. Primers included in the PCR were 60 Vbeta and 13 Jbeta primers. Measured with immunoSEQ multiplex PCR; TCRdb has only the in-frame clones, and not every one. The repertoire includes 300,000 or so clones, approximately 85% of them detected once, and roughly 2% sits in the top ten. V shed 4 bases and J 5 bases; nucleotides not matched to a gene: 4. Germline V gene sequence: CDR1 ENHRY, CDR2 SYGVKD. The CDR3 extends over 14 amino acids. Material: PBMCs. This TCR came from a woman between 40 and 55 years old in good health and CMV-seropositive. V is TRBV10-3 and J is TRBJ1-4; 7 bases align to TRBD1. The CDR3 DNA reads TGTGCCATCAGTGGGGGACAGCGAAATGAAAAACTGTTTTTT. Protein product: CAISGGQRNEKLFF.